This record concerns one TCR beta chain sequence. Its antigen is not identified. The data stem from a study of cytomegalovirus exposure and HLA in healthy donors. Researchers ran the PCR with 60 Vbeta and 13 Jbeta primers. The assay was immunoSEQ multiplex PCR, and TCRdb's table has in-frame clones only and misses some. The listing contains around 33,000 clones. Study-level results: 87-base-pair reads could not separate some V segments, including TRBV6-2 and TRBV6-3. Analysis was carried out at a later point, and it linked a missense DCLRE1C variant to TCR beta V- and J-gene trimming. Most subjects' HLA-A and HLA-B alleles were reportedly predicted from TCR beta sequences. In a later analysis, several top co-occurrence clusters appeared linked to parvovirus B19, influenza, CMV and Epstein-Barr virus.

Trimming pared 5 bases from V and 0 bases from J, leaving 11 bases between. Germline V gives CDR1 LNHDA, CDR2 SQIVND (reference sequence). CDR3 length equals 15 residues. The TCR originated in a middle-aged man in good health and CMV-seronegative. This chain connects TRBV19 to TRBJ2-1, with D possibly TRBD1 on 6 matching bases. Sequencing was carried out using PBMCs. In DNA form, the CDR3 reads TGTGCCAGTAGTGGACAGACGAGCTCCTACAATGAGCAGTTCTTC. Its translation is CASSGQTSSYNEQFF.